The 23 T cell receptor beta chains given below trace back to one sample, sequenced in a study of cytomegalovirus exposure and HLA in healthy donors. The PCR made use of 60 Vbeta and 13 Jbeta primers. Profiling relied on immunoSEQ multiplex PCR, and the TCRdb table lists in-frame clones only, not all of them. The table shows about 180,000 clones, with about 79% occurring only once. Specimen: PBMCs. The origin of the receptors is a man aged 18-30 years in good health and CMV-seronegative.

CDR3 bases: TGTGCCAGCAGCGTAACCCTTACGGACACAACCTACGAGCAGTACTTC. Protein product: CASSVTLTDTTYEQYF. The chain uses TRBV9 and TRBJ2-7, with D possibly matching TRBD1 (5 bases). This CDR3 has 16 amino acids. CDR1 and CDR2 from the germline V gene are SGDLS and YYNGEE. Trimming shortened V by 1 base and J by 2 bases, and 16 bases separated the two germline ends.

This chain joins TRBV28 and TRBJ1-2; D is possibly TRBD1 (6 bases). V was shortened by 5 bases and J by 7 bases, with 17 bases between the two germline ends. CDR3 length equals 14 residues. CDR1 MDHEN and CDR2 SYDVKM come from the germline V gene. The CDR3 reads CASSPMTGRVGYTF. DNA of the CDR3: TGTGCCAGCAGTCCCATGACAGGTAGAGTTGGCTACACCTTC.

This clone was seen just once. The V gene is TRBV28, the J gene TRBJ2-2; D possibly corresponds to TRBD1 (6 bases). The germline V and J ends were trimmed by 2 bases and 4 bases, with 11 bases remaining between them. This CDR3 spans 15 amino acids. Germline values: CDR1 MDHEN, CDR2 SYDVKM. This CDR3 is CASSLAQGRTGELFF. The CDR3 DNA follows: TGTGCCAGCAGTTTAGCACAGGGACGCACCGGGGAGCTGTTTTTT.

The J gene is TRBJ2-7, the V gene TRBV28; 7 bases agree with TRBD1. The CDR3 consists of 14 residues. J lost 3 bases, V lost 10 bases, and 12 bases had no gene match. CDR1 MDHEN and CDR2 SYDVKM come from the germline V gene. DNA for the CDR3: TGTGCCACCCTAAAAGGGGACAGCAACTACGAGCAGTACTTC. Its translation is CATLKGDSNYEQYF.

This sequence joins TRBV27 and TRBJ2-7; a possible D gene is TRBD2 (6 bases). The CDR3 sequence is 15 residues long. Trimming removed 3 bases at V and 2 bases at J, with 14 bases between. Germline lookup yields CDR1 MNHEY and CDR2 SMNVEV (reference sequence). CDR3: CASSFSRGTAYEQYF. The CDR3 DNA reads TGTGCCAGCAGTTTTTCTAGAGGGACTGCCTACGAGCAGTACTTC.

The gene calls are TRBV7-8 and TRBJ1-1; tentatively, D is TRBD1 (6 bases). This CDR3 spans 13 amino acids. Germline-derived CDR1 and CDR2 are SGHVS and FQNEAQ. Trimming removed 1 base at V and 7 bases at J, with 10 bases between. The CDR3 nucleotides are TGTGCCAGCAGCTTAGTGTCGGACAGTGAAGCTTTCTTT. Amino acids: CASSLVSDSEAFF.

The table lists this clone with a count of one. V usage is TRBV7-8 and J usage is TRBJ1-4; D perhaps matches TRBD1 (5 bases). The germline V gene has CDR1 SGHVS and CDR2 FQNEAQ. Trimming removed 2 bases at V and 3 bases at J, with 13 bases between. The CDR3 is 16 amino acids. This CDR3 is CASSLSRTYSNEKLFF. The CDR3 region has the DNA TGTGCCAGCAGCTTATCCCGGACATACTCTAATGAAAAACTGTTTTTT.

The chain carries TRBV10-3 and TRBJ1-1; 8 bases are a match to TRBD1. The length of the CDR3 is 17 residues. Unmatched junction bases numbered 14, after V lost 4 bases and J lost 4 bases. Per germline, CDR1 ENHRY and CDR2 SYGVKD. The CDR3 nucleotides read TGTGCCATCAGTGGATCTGCTGGAGGACAGGGCGGCACTGAAGCTTTCTTT. Translated, it gives CAISGSAGGQGGTEAFF.

This clone was seen a few times. The chain employs TRBV7-9 and TRBJ1-6, with D maybe TRBD1 (5 bases). Between the trimmed V and J ends, which lost 5 bases and 9 bases, there was a span of 8 bases. This CDR3 spans 12 amino acids. Germline V gives CDR1 SEHNR, CDR2 FQNEAQ (reference sequence). DNA of the CDR3: TGTGCCAGCAGCCTCGACAGTTCACCCCTCCACTTT. The encoded protein is CASSLDSSPLHF.

The CDR3 DNA sequence: TGTGCCAGCAGCTTAGCCCACAGGACAAAACCTCCTGCAGATACGCAGTATTTT. This encodes CASSLAHRTKPPADTQYF. This sequence joins TRBV7-2 and TRBJ2-3, with a weak D call TRBD1 (5 bases). The CDR3 is 18 amino acids. Trimming shortened V by 0 bases and J by 4 bases, and 20 bases separated the two germline ends. CDR1 is SGHTA and CDR2 is FQGNSA in the germline V gene.

With respect to this clone: Additional DNA sequences in this sample encode the identical CDR3. CDR3 coding DNA: TGTGCCTGGAGTCCGGGGGGCGGCTACACCTTC. Residues: CAWSPGGGYTF. The chain couples TRBV30 to TRBJ1-2; D is perhaps TRBD1 (6 bases). The CDR3 loop spans 11 amino acids. With 2 bases removed from V and 8 bases from J, the gap between germline ends came to 9 bases. Germline V gene data show CDR1 as GTSNPN and CDR2 as SVGIG (reference sequence). The entire variable domain, with the rest obtained from reference TRBV30 and TRBJ1-2, is as follows: SQTIHQWPATLVQPVGSPLSLECTVEGTSNPNLYWYRQAAGRGLQLLFYSVGIGQISSEVPQNLSASRPQDRQFILSSKKLLLSDSGFYLCAWSPGGGYTFGSGTRLTVV.

This chain joins TRBV2 and TRBJ2-2, with 11 nucleotides matching TRBD1. Trimming cost V 4 bases and J 3 bases; bases outside gene matches: 1. From germline, CDR1 is SNHLY and CDR2 FYNNEI. This CDR3 has 15 residues. CDR3 nucleotide sequence: TGTGCCAGCAGTGGGACAGGGGGCGACACCGGGGAGCTGTTTTTT. This gives the protein CASSGTGGDTGELFF.

As to this clone: In the same sample, other DNA sequences code for this CDR3. This chain connects TRBV4-2 to TRBJ2-2; 11 positions match TRBD2. Germline V CDR1 and CDR2: LGHNA, YNFKEQ. The J segment lost 2 bases and the V segment lost 0 bases, leaving 5 bases of the junction unmatched. This CDR3 comprises 18 residues. CDR3 sequence: CASSQESSGRINTGELFF. The CDR3 DNA follows: TGTGCCAGCAGCCAAGAGTCTAGCGGGAGGATAAACACCGGGGAGCTGTTTTTT.

The chain is built from TRBV9 and TRBJ1-1; TRBD1 is a possible D gene (5 bases). CDR1 and CDR2 (germline): SGDLS, YYNGEE. Trimming stripped 4 bases from V and 4 bases from J, with 20 bases between. The CDR3 has 16 amino acids. CDR3 nucleotides: TGTGCCAGCAGCTCTAGGGGCGGGGGGGGAGGCACTGAAGCTTTCTTT. It codes for CASSSRGGGGGTEAFF.

The chain recombines TRBV7-9 with TRBJ1-1; no reliable D call. Germline loops: CDR1 SEHNR, CDR2 FQNEAQ (reference sequence). Trimming pared 5 bases from V and 1 base from J, leaving 2 bases between. There are 11 residues in the CDR3. This CDR3 is CASSRNTEAFF. The CDR3 coding sequence is TGTGCCAGCAGCCGGAACACTGAAGCTTTCTTT.

The V gene is TRBV18, the J gene TRBJ1-2; no firm D call. Between the trimmed V and J ends, which lost 6 bases and 7 bases, there was a span of 9 bases. CDR1 is KGHSH and CDR2 is LQKENI in the germline V gene. The CDR3 has 11 residues. CDR3 sequence: CASSTEVGYTF. Here the CDR3 DNA reads TGTGCCAGCTCGACGGAGGTTGGCTACACCTTC.

The gene calls are TRBV27 and TRBJ1-2, with TRBD1 as a possible D gene (6 bases). Germline-derived CDR1 and CDR2 are MNHEY and SMNVEV (reference sequence). Between the trimmed V and J ends, which lost 4 bases and 9 bases, there was a span of 9 bases. The CDR3 is 11 residues long. The CDR3 sequence: CASSSGASYTF. The CDR3 DNA sequence: TGTGCCAGCAGTTCAGGGGCGAGCTACACCTTC.

This clone was recorded a few times. This chain uses TRBV30 with TRBJ1-5; no clear D gene. Trimming took 7 bases from V and 0 from J, leaving 10 bases between them. This CDR3 spans 13 amino acids. Germline loops: CDR1 GTSNPN, CDR2 SVGIG (reference sequence). The CDR3, as DNA: TGTGCCTTACGGGATGATAGCAATCAGCCCCAGCATTTT. As protein: CALRDDSNQPQHF.

This chain links TRBV6-4 with TRBJ2-2; 11 bases are a match to TRBD2. V dropped 3 bases and J dropped 6; count of bases not matched to a gene: 0. The germline CDR1 and CDR2 sequences are MRHNA and SNTAGT. The CDR3 covers 14 residues. The CDR3 loop reads CASSELAGAGELFF. In DNA form, the CDR3 reads TGTGCCAGCAGTGAACTAGCGGGAGCCGGGGAGCTGTTTTTT.

The genes are TRBV5-1 and TRBJ2-1; D is perhaps TRBD2 (7 bases). The V end lost 4 bases, the J end lost 4 bases, and 12 bases lay between the germline ends. This CDR3 has 14 amino acids. Per the germline V gene, CDR1 is SGHRS and CDR2 is YFSETQ. CDR3 in DNA: TGCGCCAGCAGCCCGGGGGGCCTTTACAATGAGCAGTTCTTC. Translation: CASSPGGLYNEQFF.

V and J are TRBV28 and TRBJ2-7, with 9 bases matching TRBD2. The CDR3 consists of 12 residues. Germline V gene sequence: CDR1 MDHEN, CDR2 SYDVKM. V was pared by 7 bases and J by 7 bases, with 5 bases of the junction left unmatched. The CDR3 protein is CASNRAGGEQYF. CDR3 nucleotide sequence: TGTGCCAGCAACCGAGCGGGGGGTGAGCAGTACTTC. Complete variable domain (other parts from reference TRBV28 and TRBJ2-7): DVKVTQSSRYLVKRTGEKVFLECVQDMDHENMFWYRQDPGLGLRLIYFSYDVKMKEKGDIPEGYSVSREKKERFSLILESASTNQTSMYLCASNRAGGEQYFGPGTRLTVT.

This chain uses TRBV15 with TRBJ2-4; a weak D match, TRBD2 (6 bases). CDR3 length: 12 amino acids. Per the germline V gene, CDR1 is LNHNV and CDR2 is YYDKDF (reference sequence). The V gene lost 1 base and the J gene lost 15 bases, with 13 bases spanning the gap. The CDR3 region is CATSRGPAAGYF. The CDR3 nucleotides are TGTGCCACCAGCAGAGGGCCAGCAGCGGGGTACTTC. The entire variable domain, with the rest obtained from reference TRBV15 and TRBJ2-4, is as follows: DAMVIQNPRYQVTQFGKPVTLSCSQTLNHNVMYWYQQKSSQAPKLLFHYYDKDFNNEADTPDNFQSRRPNTSFCFLDIRSPGLGDTAMYLCATSRGPAAGYFGAGTRLSVL.

With regard to this clone: The final CDR3 position lacks the conserved phenylalanine or tryptophan, pointing to a likely read error. The chain combines TRBV30 with TRBJ1-6; D may be TRBD1 (6 bases). This CDR3 is built from 17 residues. The ends were cut back, 3 bases at V and 0 bases at J, with 15 bases in the middle. Germline V gives CDR1 GTSNPN, CDR2 SVGIG (reference sequence). In nucleotides, the CDR3 is TGTGCCTGGAGCGCGGTGGGGGCGGCCTCCTATAATTCACCCCTCCACCTT. This sequence encodes CAWSAVGAASYNSPLHL.